This TCR beta chain comes out of a study of blood T cell repertoires in COVID-19. The CDR3 spans 15 residues. Per the germline V gene, CDR1 is MRHNA and CDR2 is SNTAGT. V was trimmed by 3 bases and J by 4 bases, leaving 14 bases between them. This clone has ten or more counts. Original methodology: Estimated nucleated cell counts came from reference gene primer amplification. Some clones are missing from TCRdb's copy, which holds only in-frame ones; the method was immunoSEQ multiplex PCR. That table supplies the V and J calls and clone size; D and trimming were determined from the DNA. The sample gives around 98,000 clones, approximately 90% of which show up once; 4.5% is in the top ten.

This sequence joins TRBV6-4 and TRBJ2-3, with a possible D match to TRBD2 (5 bases). The sample taken for sequencing was peripheral blood. The TCR comes from a man in his 70s with acute or convalescent COVID-19. CDR3 nucleotides: TGTGCCAGCAGTGAAAGCGCGTCTAGCCCAGATACGCAGTATTTT. Translated, it gives CASSESASSPDTQYF.